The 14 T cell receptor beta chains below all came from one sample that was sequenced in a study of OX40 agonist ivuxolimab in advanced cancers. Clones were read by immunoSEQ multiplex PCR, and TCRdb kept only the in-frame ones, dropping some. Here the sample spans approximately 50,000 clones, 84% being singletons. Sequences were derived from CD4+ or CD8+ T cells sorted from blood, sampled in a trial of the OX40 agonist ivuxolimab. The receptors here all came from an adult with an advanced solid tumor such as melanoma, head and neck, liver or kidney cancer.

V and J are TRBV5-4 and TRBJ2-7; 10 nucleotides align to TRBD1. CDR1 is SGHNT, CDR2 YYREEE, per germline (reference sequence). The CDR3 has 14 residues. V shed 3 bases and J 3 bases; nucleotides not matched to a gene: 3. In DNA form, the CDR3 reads TGTGCCAGCAGCTCGACAGGGGGCATCTACGAGCAGTACTTC. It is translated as CASSSTGGIYEQYF. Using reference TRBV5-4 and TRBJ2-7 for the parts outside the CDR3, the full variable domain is ETGVTQSPTHLIKTRGQQVTLRCSSQSGHNTVSWYQQALGQGPQFIFQYYREEENGRGNFPPRFSGLQFPNYSSELNVNALELDDSALYLCASSSTGGIYEQYFGPGTRLTVT.

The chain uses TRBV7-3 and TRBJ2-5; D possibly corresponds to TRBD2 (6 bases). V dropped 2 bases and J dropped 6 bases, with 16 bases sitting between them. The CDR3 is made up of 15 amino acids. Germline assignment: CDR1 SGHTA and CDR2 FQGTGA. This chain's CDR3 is CASSLGRGEGKTQYF. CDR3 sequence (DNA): TGTGCCAGCAGCTTAGGGCGGGGCGAGGGGAAGACCCAGTACTTC.

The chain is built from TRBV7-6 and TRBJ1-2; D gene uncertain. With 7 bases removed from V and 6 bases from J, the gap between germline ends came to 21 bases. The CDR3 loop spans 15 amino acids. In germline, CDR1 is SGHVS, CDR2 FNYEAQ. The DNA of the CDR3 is TGTGCCAGCACCGCTGTCAGCCCAGGCGCTGATGGCTACACCTTC. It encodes CASTAVSPGADGYTF.

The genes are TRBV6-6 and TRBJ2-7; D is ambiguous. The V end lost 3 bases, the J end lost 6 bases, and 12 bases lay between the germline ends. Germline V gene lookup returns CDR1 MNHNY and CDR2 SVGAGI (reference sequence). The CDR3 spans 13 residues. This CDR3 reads CASSYGSRSEQYF. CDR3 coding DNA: TGTGCCAGCAGTTATGGGTCTAGAAGCGAGCAGTACTTC.

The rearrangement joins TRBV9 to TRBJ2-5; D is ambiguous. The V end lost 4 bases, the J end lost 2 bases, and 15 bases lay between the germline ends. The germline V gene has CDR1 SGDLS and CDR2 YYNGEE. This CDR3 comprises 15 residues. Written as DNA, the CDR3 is TGTGCCAGCAGCAGGCCGAAGGGCGGACAAGAGACCCAGTACTTC. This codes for CASSRPKGGQETQYF.

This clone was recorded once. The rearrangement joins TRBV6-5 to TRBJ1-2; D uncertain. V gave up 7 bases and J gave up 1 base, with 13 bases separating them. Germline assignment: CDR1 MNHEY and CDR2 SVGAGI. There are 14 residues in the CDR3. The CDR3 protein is CASTSWPRNYGYTF. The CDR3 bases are TGTGCCAGCACTAGTTGGCCTCGTAACTATGGCTACACCTTC.

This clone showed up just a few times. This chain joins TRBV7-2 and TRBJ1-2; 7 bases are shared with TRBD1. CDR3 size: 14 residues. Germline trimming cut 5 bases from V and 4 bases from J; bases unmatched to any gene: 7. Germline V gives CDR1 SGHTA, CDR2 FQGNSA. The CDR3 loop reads CASSPDRVRYGYTF. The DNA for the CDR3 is TGTGCCAGCAGCCCAGACAGGGTCCGCTATGGCTACACCTTC.

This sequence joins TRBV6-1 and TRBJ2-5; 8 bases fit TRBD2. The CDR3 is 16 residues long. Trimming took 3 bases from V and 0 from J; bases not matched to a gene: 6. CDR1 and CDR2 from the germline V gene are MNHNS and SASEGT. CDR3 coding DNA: TGTGCCAGCAGTGAGGGGCTAGCGGGTAACCAAGAGACCCAGTACTTC. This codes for CASSEGLAGNQETQYF.

The CDR3 loop reads CATLRGLGEKLFF. The CDR3 region has the DNA TGTGCCACGCTCCGAGGGTTAGGTGAAAAACTGTTTTTT. V is TRBV10-3 and J is TRBJ1-4; no clear D gene. The CDR3 loop spans 13 amino acids. Germline V gene lookup returns CDR1 ENHRY and CDR2 SYGVKD. The ends were cut back, 10 bases at V and 7 bases at J, with 16 bases in the middle.

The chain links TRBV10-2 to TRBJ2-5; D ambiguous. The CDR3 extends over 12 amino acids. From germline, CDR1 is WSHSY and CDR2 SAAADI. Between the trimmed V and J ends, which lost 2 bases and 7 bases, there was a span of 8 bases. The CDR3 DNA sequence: TGCGCCAGCAGTGAGGGGTGGGGGACCCAGTACTTC. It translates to CASSEGWGTQYF.

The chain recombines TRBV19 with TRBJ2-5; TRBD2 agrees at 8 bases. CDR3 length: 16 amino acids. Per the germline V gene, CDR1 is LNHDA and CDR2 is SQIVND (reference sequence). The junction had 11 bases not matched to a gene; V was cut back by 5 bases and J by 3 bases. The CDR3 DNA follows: TGTGCCAGTAGTCTCTCCTCGGGAGCGGGGGAAGAGACCCAGTACTTC. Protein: CASSLSSGAGEETQYF.

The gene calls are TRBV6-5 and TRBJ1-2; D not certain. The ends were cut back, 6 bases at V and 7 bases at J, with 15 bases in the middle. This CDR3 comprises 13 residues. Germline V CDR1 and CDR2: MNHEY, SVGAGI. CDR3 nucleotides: TGTGCCAGCAGGCGGGCGGAAATTGGTGGCTACACCTTC. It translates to CASRRAEIGGYTF.

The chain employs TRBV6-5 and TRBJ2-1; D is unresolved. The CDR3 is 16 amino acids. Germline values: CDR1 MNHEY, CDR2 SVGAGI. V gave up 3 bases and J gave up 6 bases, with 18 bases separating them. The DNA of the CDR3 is TGTGCCAGCAGTTATAAAGGCGCCTCAACCCGCAATGAGCAGTTCTTC. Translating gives CASSYKGASTRNEQFF.

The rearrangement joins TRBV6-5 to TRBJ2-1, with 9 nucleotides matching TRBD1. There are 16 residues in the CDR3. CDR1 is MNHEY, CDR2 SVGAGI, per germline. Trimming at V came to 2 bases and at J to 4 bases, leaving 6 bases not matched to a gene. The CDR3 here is CASSYPSGTGYNEQFF. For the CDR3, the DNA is TGTGCCAGCAGTTACCCCTCAGGGACAGGGTACAATGAGCAGTTCTTC.